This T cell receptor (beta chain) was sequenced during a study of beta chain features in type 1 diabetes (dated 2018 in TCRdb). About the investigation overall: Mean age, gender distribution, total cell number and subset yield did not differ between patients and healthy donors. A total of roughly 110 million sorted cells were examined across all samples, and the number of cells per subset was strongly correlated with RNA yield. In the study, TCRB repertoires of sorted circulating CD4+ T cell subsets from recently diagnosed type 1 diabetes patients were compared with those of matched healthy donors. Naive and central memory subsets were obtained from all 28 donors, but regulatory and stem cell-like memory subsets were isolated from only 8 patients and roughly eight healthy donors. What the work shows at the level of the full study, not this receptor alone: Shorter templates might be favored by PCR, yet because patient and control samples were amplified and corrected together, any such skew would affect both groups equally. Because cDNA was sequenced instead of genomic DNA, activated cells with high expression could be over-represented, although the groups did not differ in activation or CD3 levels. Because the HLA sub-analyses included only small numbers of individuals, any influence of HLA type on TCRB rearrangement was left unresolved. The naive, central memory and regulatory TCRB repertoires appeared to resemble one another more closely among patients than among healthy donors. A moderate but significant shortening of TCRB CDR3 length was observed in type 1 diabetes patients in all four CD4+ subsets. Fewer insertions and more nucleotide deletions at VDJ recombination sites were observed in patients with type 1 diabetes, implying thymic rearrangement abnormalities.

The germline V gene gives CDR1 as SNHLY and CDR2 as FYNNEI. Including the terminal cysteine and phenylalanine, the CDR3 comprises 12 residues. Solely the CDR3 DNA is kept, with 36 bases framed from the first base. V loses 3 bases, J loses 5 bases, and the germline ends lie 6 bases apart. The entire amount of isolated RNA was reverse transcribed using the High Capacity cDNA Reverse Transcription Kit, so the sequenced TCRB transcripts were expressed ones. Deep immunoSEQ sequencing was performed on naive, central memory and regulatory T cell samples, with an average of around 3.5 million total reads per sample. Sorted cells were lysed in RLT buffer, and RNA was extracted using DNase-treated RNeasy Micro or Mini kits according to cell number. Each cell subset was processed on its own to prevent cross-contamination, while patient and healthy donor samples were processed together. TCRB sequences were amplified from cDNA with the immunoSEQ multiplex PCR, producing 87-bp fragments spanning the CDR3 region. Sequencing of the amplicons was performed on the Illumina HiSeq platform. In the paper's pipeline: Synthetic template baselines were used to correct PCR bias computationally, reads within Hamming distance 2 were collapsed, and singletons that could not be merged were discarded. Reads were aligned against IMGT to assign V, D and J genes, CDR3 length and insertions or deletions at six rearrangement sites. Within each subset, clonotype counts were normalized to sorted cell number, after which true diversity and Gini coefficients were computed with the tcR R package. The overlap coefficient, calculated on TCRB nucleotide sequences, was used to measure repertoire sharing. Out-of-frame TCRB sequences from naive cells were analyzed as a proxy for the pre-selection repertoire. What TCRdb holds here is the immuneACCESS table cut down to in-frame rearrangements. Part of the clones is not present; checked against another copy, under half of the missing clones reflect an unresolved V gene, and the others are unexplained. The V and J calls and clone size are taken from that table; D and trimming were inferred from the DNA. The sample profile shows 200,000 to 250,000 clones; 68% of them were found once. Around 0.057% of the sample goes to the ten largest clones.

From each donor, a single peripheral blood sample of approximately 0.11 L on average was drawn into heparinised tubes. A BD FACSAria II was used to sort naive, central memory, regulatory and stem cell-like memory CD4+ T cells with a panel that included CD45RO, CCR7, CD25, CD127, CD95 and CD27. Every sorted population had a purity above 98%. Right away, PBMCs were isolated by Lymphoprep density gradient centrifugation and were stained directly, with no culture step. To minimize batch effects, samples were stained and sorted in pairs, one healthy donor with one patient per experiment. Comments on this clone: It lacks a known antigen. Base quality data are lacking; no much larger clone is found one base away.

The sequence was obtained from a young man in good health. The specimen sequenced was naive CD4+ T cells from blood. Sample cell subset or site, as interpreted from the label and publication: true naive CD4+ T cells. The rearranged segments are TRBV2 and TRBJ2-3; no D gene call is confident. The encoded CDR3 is CASSERQDTQYF. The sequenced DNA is TGTGCCAGCAGTGAGAGGCAAGATACGCAGTATTTT.